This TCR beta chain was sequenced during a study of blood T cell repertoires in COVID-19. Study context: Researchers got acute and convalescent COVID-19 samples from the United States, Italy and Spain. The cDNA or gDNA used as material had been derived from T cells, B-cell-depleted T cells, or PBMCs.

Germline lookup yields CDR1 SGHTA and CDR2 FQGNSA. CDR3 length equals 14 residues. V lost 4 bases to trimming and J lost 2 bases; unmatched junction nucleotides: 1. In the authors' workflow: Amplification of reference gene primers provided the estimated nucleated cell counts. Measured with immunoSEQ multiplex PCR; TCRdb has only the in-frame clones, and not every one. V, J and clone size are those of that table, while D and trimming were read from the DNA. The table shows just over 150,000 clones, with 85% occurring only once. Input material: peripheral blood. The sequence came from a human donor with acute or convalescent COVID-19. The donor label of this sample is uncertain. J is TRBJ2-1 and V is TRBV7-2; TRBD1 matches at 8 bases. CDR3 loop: CASSSDRAYNEQFF. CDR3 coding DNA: TGTGCCAGCAGCTCGGACAGGGCCTACAATGAGCAGTTCTTC.